This TCR beta chain came from a study of molecular identifiers for immune sequencing clone quantification. Across the whole study: RNA, taken in replicates from roughly 21,000 or 96,000 naive CD8 cells, was split five ways, with four sequenced. Broader study findings: In naive cells, under 1% of molecules belonged to clones above 20 RNA copies, against over 97% in effector cells.

Points on this clonotype: Its specificity is unknown.

TCRdb processed the PCR reads anew with MiXCR; each CDR3 protein has one entry. The sample consists of about half a million distinct CDR3 sequences, around a fifth of them appearing once. A CD8+CD4-CCR7+CD45RA+ phenotype served as the sorting definition for naive CD8 T cells. There are 16 residues in the CDR3. V was pared by 3 bases and J by 0 bases, with 12 bases between. Germline CDR1 reads SGHTA; CDR2 reads FQGNSA. Sequenced input: naive CD8+ T cells from blood, with Jurkat cell RNA spiked in. Specified subset: FACS-sorted CD8+CD4-CCR7+CD45RA+ naive T cells. V gene TRBV7-2 combines with J gene TRBJ1-3; D gene ambiguous. The TCR was taken from a human donor in good health. Some libraries in this study had Jurkat cell RNA spiked in. CDR3 residues: CASSLARGLSGNTIYF. The DNA for the CDR3 is TGTGCCAGCAGCTTGGCCAGAGGCCTCTCTGGAAACACCATATATTTT.